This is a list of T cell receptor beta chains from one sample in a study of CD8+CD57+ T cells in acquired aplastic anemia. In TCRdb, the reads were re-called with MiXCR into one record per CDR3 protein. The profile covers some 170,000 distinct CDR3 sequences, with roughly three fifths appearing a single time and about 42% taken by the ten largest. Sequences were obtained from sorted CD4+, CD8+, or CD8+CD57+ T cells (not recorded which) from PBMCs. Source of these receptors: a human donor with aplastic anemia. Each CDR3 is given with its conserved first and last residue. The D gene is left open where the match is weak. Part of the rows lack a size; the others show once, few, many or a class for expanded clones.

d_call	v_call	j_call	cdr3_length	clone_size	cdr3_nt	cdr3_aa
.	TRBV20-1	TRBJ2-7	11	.	TGCAGTGCTAGAACAGACGGCGAGCAGTACTTC	CSARTDGEQYF
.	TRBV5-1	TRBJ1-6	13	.	TGCGCCAGCAGCTTGGAGCCGACCTCACCCCTCCACTTT	CASSLEPTSPLHF
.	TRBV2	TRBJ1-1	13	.	TGTGCCAGCAGTCCCCGGGACCCACGGGAAGCTTTCTTT	CASSPRDPREAFF
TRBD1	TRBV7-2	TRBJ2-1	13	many	TGTGCCAGCAGCCTAAGACAGGGGGATGAGCAGTTCTTC	CASSLRQGDEQFF
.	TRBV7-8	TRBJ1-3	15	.	TGTGCCAGCAGCTTGGTGTGGGGGAGTGGAAACACCATATATTTT	CASSLVWGSGNTIYF
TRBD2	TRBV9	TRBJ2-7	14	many	TGTGCCAGCAGCGTGGGAGGGACCTACTACGAGCAGTACTTC	CASSVGGTYYEQYF
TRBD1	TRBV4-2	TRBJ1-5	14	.	TGTGCCAGCAGCCAACAGGGGGACACTCAGCCCCAGCATTTT	CASSQQGDTQPQHF
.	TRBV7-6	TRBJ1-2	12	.	TGTGCCAGCAGCTCATATGGGCATGGCTACACCTTC	CASSSYGHGYTF
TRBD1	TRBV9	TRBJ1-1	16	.	TGTGCCAGCAGCGTAGCGGGACAGGGTAGTTTCACTGAAGCTTTCTTT	CASSVAGQGSFTEAFF
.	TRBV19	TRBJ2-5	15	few	TGTGCCAGTAGTATCTCGTCCATAGGTGGAGAGACCCAGTACTTC	CASSISSIGGETQYF
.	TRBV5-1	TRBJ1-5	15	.	TGCGCCAGCAGCCTCAGTACAGGGAGCAATCAGCCCCAGCATTTT	CASSLSTGSNQPQHF
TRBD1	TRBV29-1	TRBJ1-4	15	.	TGCAGCGTTGCCTGTAGACAGGGGGAGGATGAAAAACTGTTTTTT	CSVACRQGEDEKLFF
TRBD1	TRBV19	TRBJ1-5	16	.	TGTGCCAGTGCCTCCTCACGGACAGGGGAGGGTCAGCCCCAGCATTTT	CASASSRTGEGQPQHF
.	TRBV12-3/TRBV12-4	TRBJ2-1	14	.	TGTGCCAGCAGTTTTGGGGGAGGTTCAAATGAGCAGTTCTTC	CASSFGGGSNEQFF
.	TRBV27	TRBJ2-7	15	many	TGTGCCAGCAGTCTCACGCCTGCCGTAGGGTACGAGCAGTACTTC	CASSLTPAVGYEQYF
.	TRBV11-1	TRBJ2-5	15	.	TGTGCCAGCAGCTTAGCGACGACGTTCCAAGAGACCCAGTACTTC	CASSLATTFQETQYF
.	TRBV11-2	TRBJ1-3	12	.	TGTGCCAGCAGCCACCGGGGGAACACCATATATTTT	CASSHRGNTIYF
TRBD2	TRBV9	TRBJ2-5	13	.	TGTGCCAGCAGTCCTAGCGGGCAAGAGACCCAGTACTTC	CASSPSGQETQYF
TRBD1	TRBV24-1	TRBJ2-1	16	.	TGTGCCACCAGTGATGGTACGACAGGGACCTACAATGAGCAGTTCTTC	CATSDGTTGTYNEQFF
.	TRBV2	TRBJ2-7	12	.	TGTGCCAGCATTGTCGTCGGTAGCGAGCAGTACTTC	CASIVVGSEQYF